The 13 T cell receptor beta chains below come from one sample, sequenced in a study of cytomegalovirus exposure and HLA in healthy donors. Measured with immunoSEQ multiplex PCR; TCRdb has only the in-frame clones, and not every one. The sample consists of approximately 60,000 clones, roughly 90% of them appearing once. Sequencing input: PBMCs. These receptors came from a man aged 18 to 35 in good health and CMV-seronegative.

The chain employs TRBV15 and TRBJ2-1; D may be TRBD2 (5 bases). CDR3 length: 14 amino acids. Germline values: CDR1 LNHNV, CDR2 YYDKDF (reference sequence). The V end lost 3 bases, the J end lost 5 bases, and 11 bases lay between the germline ends. CDR3 protein: CATSSPQRNNEQFF. CDR3 DNA: TGTGCCACCAGCAGCCCCCAGCGGAACAATGAGCAGTTCTTC. Full variable domain (missing parts from reference TRBV15 and TRBJ2-1): DAMVIQNPRYQVTQFGKPVTLSCSQTLNHNVMYWYQQKSSQAPKLLFHYYDKDFNNEADTPDNFQSRRPNTSFCFLDIRSPGLGDTAMYLCATSSPQRNNEQFFGPGTRLTVL.

This chain links TRBV19 with TRBJ1-2; possibly TRBD1 for D (6 bases). Germline V lookup: CDR1 LNHDA, CDR2 SQIVND (reference sequence). V gave up 4 bases and J gave up 2 bases, with 17 bases separating them. The CDR3 length is 16 residues. This CDR3 is CASSSLSGQRNYGYTF. The CDR3 nucleotides read TGTGCCAGTAGTAGCCTATCGGGACAACGAAACTATGGCTACACCTTC.

The chain has TRBV10-3 and TRBJ1-5; maybe TRBD1 (6 bases). CDR1 is ENHRY, CDR2 SYGVKD, per germline. The CDR3 is 13 amino acids. Trimming removed 5 bases at V and 4 bases at J, with 9 bases between. CDR3 sequence (DNA): TGTGCCATCAGTCGGCAGGGGAATCAGCCCCAGCATTTT. It specifies CAISRQGNQPQHF.

The chain links TRBV5-1 to TRBJ2-1; 7 bases map to TRBD2. J lost 5 bases, V lost 3 bases, and 20 bases had no gene match. The CDR3 extends over 19 amino acids. The V gene's germline CDR1 is SGHRS and CDR2 YFSETQ. CDR3 sequence (DNA): TGCGCCAGCAGCTACAGGAGTGGCCCTAGCGGCCTTCCGGACAATGAGCAGTTCTTC. It specifies CASSYRSGPSGLPDNEQFF.

This chain connects TRBV7-5 to TRBJ2-3; the table names TRBD2, a call not compared with the DNA. TRBV7-5 is an annotated pseudogene. The CDR3 is 16 amino acids. The CDR3 DNA reads TGTGCCAGAAGCTTAGGTGGCGGGAGGAAGTCAGATACGCAGTATTTT. Translating it yields CARSLGGGRKSDTQYF.

V gene TRBV10-3 combines with J gene TRBJ1-2, with TRBD1 as a possible D gene (6 bases). The length of the CDR3 is 13 residues. V was trimmed by 3 bases and J by 9 bases, leaving 14 bases between them. The germline V gene has CDR1 ENHRY and CDR2 SYGVKD. This chain's CDR3 is CAISDRTAPSYTF. CDR3 coding DNA: TGTGCCATCAGTGACAGGACAGCTCCAAGCTACACCTTC.

The J gene is TRBJ2-7, the V gene TRBV9, with a tentative D call TRBD1 (5 bases). Germline CDR1 and CDR2: SGDLS and YYNGEE. Trimming stripped 4 bases from V and 9 bases from J, with 20 bases between. The CDR3 length is 14 residues. The DNA of the CDR3 is TGTGCCAGCAGCCCTCGTAATAAAGGGGAAGGGCAGTACTTC. The encoded protein is CASSPRNKGEGQYF.

This chain links TRBV5-1 with TRBJ2-1; tentatively, D is TRBD2 (7 bases). The CDR3 spans 14 residues. Trimming pared 3 bases from V and 3 bases from J, leaving 10 bases between. Germline CDR1 is SGHRS and CDR2 is YFSETQ. The CDR3 bases are TGCGCCAGCAGCTCCGGGGGGCTCTACAATGAGCAGTTCTTC. Its protein is CASSSGGLYNEQFF.

The rearrangement uses TRBV7-2 and TRBJ2-1; a possible D gene is TRBD1 (6 bases). This CDR3 spans 15 amino acids. With 5 bases removed from V and 0 bases from J, the gap between germline ends came to 11 bases. Germline lookup yields CDR1 SGHTA and CDR2 FQGNSA. The chain's CDR3 is CASSIRDNSYNEQFF. CDR3 bases: TGTGCCAGCAGCATCCGGGACAACTCCTACAATGAGCAGTTCTTC.

The genes are TRBV5-4 and TRBJ2-2; 9 positions agree with TRBD1. Per the germline V gene, CDR1 is SGHNT and CDR2 is YYREEE (reference sequence). This CDR3 has 16 amino acids. V dropped 4 bases and J dropped 4; count of bases not matched to a gene: 8. DNA for the CDR3: TGTGCCAGCAGCCCACAGGGGGCGCTTAGCACCGGGGAGCTGTTTTTT. This codes for CASSPQGALSTGELFF. The variable domain in full, completed from reference TRBV5-4 and TRBJ2-2, reads ETGVTQSPTHLIKTRGQQVTLRCSSQSGHNTVSWYQQALGQGPQFIFQYYREEENGRGNFPPRFSGLQFPNYSSELNVNALELDDSALYLCASSPQGALSTGELFFGEGSRLTVL.

This clone has only one observation. The rearrangement uses TRBV4-1 and TRBJ2-5; TRBD1 agrees at 7 bases. The CDR3 length is 14 residues. Losses at the gene ends were 2 bases for V and 5 bases for J; bases not matched to a gene: 5. Germline CDR1 and CDR2: MGHRA and YSYEKL. The CDR3 here is CASSQLGQVETQYF. The CDR3 DNA follows: TGCGCCAGCAGCCAACTAGGACAGGTTGAGACCCAGTACTTC.

This chain connects TRBV7-9 to TRBJ2-3; D possibly corresponds to TRBD2 (5 bases). V was shortened by 1 base and J by 7 bases, with 9 bases between the two germline ends. Germline CDR1 SEHNR, CDR2 FQNEAQ (reference sequence). The length of the CDR3 is 13 residues. CDR3 in amino acids: CASSLEVAYTQYF. CDR3 nucleotide sequence: TGTGCCAGCAGCTTAGAGGTAGCGTATACGCAGTATTTT. Full variable domain (missing parts from reference TRBV7-9 and TRBJ2-3): DTGVSQNPRHKITKRGQNVTFRCDPISEHNRLYWYRQTLGQGPEFLTYFQNEAQLEKSRLLSDRFSAERPKGSFSTLEIQRTEQGDSAMYLCASSLEVAYTQYFGPGTRLTVL.

The J gene is TRBJ2-5, the V gene TRBV10-2; 11 bases map to TRBD2. CDR3 length equals 15 residues. Germline V gene sequence: CDR1 WSHSY, CDR2 SAAADI. Trimming removed 4 bases from V and 5 bases from J; junction bases left unmatched: 6. Here the CDR3 DNA reads TGCGCCAGCAGTGTCATGCTAGCGGGAGGTGAGACCCAGTACTTC. It specifies CASSVMLAGGETQYF.